This TCR beta chain was recovered during a study of molecular identifiers for immune sequencing clone quantification. This clonotype was picked up many times. Its cognate antigen is unknown. Whole-study results and caveats: Clonotypes topping 20 RNA copies carried over 97% of effector molecules but under 1% of naive ones.

For bulk TCR libraries, previously described methods and listed TCR primers were used. TCRdb analysed the PCR reads with MiXCR anew, one entry per CDR3 protein. Among roughly 320,000 distinct CDR3 sequences listed, about a fifth were seen once. Germline CDR1 is SGHTA and CDR2 is FQGNSA. Deletions cut 3 bases from V and 3 bases from J, with 16 bases between. CDR3 length equals 16 residues. Libraries of naive CD8 T cells were made from about 20,000 to 1,000,000 sorted cells. They used 10%, 30% or 50% RNA. V gene TRBV7-2 combines with J gene TRBJ2-3; D gene uncertain. This receptor was identified in a human donor in good health. Some libraries in this study had Jurkat cell RNA spiked in. Sequencing input: naive CD8+ T cells from blood, with Jurkat cell RNA spiked in. Subset denoted: FACS-sorted CD8+CD4-CCR7+CD45RA+ naive T cells. The CDR3 loop is CASSFLEAFGTDTQYF. Here the CDR3 DNA reads TGTGCCAGCAGCTTTTTAGAAGCTTTCGGGACAGATACGCAGTATTTT.